Following are 21 T cell receptor beta chains from one sample sequenced in a study of cytomegalovirus exposure and HLA in healthy donors (dated by TCRdb to 2016 to 2017). The library was generated by the immunoSEQ multiplex PCR assay. For the multiplex PCR, a mixture combining 60 forward primers for TCR Vbeta segments and 13 reverse primers for TCR Jbeta segments was used. In TCRdb, the immuneACCESS table is reduced to in-frame sequences with V and J assigned. These tables do not hold every clone; where another copy was compared, an unresolved V gene accounts for under half, and the others remain unexplained. The sample includes about 80,000 clones, with 67% observed a single time. The ten biggest clones cover 6.9% of the sample. Sequencing was done on a sample of PBMCs. Every receptor here comes from a woman aged 45 to 65 in good health and CMV-seropositive.

The rearrangement joins TRBV27 to TRBJ1-5, with D perhaps matching TRBD1 (5 bases). Germline V gene data show CDR1 as MNHEY and CDR2 as SMNVEV (reference sequence). The CDR3 covers 15 residues. V lost 6 bases and J 2 bases, leaving 14 bases between the germline ends. CDR3 nucleotides: TGTGCCAGCAGGCTAGCGGGGGGAGGCAATCAGCCCCAGCATTTT. Its protein is CASRLAGGGNQPQHF.

The chain is built from TRBV9 and TRBJ1-1; D gene ambiguous. This CDR3 contains 15 residues. CDR1 SGDLS and CDR2 YYNGEE come from the germline V gene. V lost 4 bases to trimming and J lost 4 bases, with 17 bases between them. This chain's CDR3 is CASSPRGGPATEAFF. Here the CDR3 DNA reads TGTGCCAGCAGCCCCCGCGGCGGGCCGGCCACTGAAGCTTTCTTT.

CDR3 bases: TGTGCCAGCAGCCACGCCCAGCCGGAGAATACTGAAGCTTTCTTT. It yields the protein CASSHAQPENTEAFF. The gene calls are TRBV4-2 and TRBJ1-1; D unresolved. The CDR3 totals 15 residues. The germline CDR1 and CDR2 sequences are LGHNA and YNFKEQ. Trimming pared 3 bases from V and 5 bases from J, leaving 16 bases between.

The CDR3 here is CASTGLGGDGYTF. DNA of the CDR3: TGTGCCAGCACAGGGTTGGGGGGAGATGGCTACACCTTC. This chain links TRBV28 with TRBJ1-2; weak D call: TRBD1 (5 bases). This CDR3 spans 13 amino acids. Germline V CDR1 and CDR2: MDHEN, SYDVKM. Trimming took 7 bases from V and 6 from J, leaving 15 bases between them.

This chain connects TRBV2 to TRBJ2-3, with 12 bases matching TRBD2. J gave up 2 bases and V 5 bases, and 5 bases lay outside the gene matches. This CDR3 has 16 amino acids. The germline gives CDR1 SNHLY, CDR2 FYNNEI. In nucleotides, the CDR3 is TGTGCCAGCAGTATACTAGCGGGGGGAACCACAGATACGCAGTATTTT. This codes for CASSILAGGTTDTQYF.

This clone has just a few counts. Here the CDR3 reads CASGNFSGQGNSPLHF. The CDR3 DNA reads as TGTGCCAGCGGTAATTTCTCGGGACAGGGGAATTCACCCCTCCACTTT. This chain links TRBV25-1 with TRBJ1-6; TRBD1 matches 10 bases. Trimming at V came to 8 bases and at J to 7 bases, leaving 11 bases not matched to a gene. The CDR3 loop spans 16 amino acids. Germline V gene sequence: CDR1 MGHDK, CDR2 SYGVNS. The variable domain in full, with the rest retrieved from reference TRBV25-1 and TRBJ1-6, is EADIYQTPRYLVIGTGKKITLECSQTMGHDKMYWYQQDPGMELHLIHYSYGVNSTEKGDLSSESTVSRIRTEHFPLTLESARPSHTSQYLCASGNFSGQGNSPLHFGNGTRLTVT.

V gene TRBV19 combines with J gene TRBJ1-1, with 9 bases that match TRBD1. Germline values: CDR1 LNHDA, CDR2 SQIVND (reference sequence). The CDR3 runs 17 residues. The V segment lost 4 bases and the J segment 2 bases; nucleotides outside the gene matches: 11. The CDR3 DNA follows: TGTGCCAGTAGTAGCGGGACAGGGATGTCCCCCAACACTGAAGCTTTCTTT. Protein product: CASSSGTGMSPNTEAFF. Full variable domain (outside the CDR3, taken from reference TRBV19 and TRBJ1-1): DGGITQSPKYLFRKEGQNVTLSCEQNLNHDAMYWYRQDPGQGLRLIYYSQIVNDFQKGDIAEGYSVSREKKESFPLTVTSAQKNPTAFYLCASSSGTGMSPNTEAFFGQGTRLTVV.

This clone was found a few times. An end of the junction differs from the germline gene, which may be a read error. This chain links TRBV18 with TRBJ2-7, with D perhaps TRBD2 (6 bases). This CDR3 comprises 13 residues. Germline V gene lookup returns CDR1 KGHSH and CDR2 LQKENI. As DNA, the CDR3 is TGTGCCAGCTCCCCACGGGAGATCTACGAGCAGTACTTC. Translation: CASSPREIYEQYF.

This clone has a single count. The chain links TRBV11-3 to TRBJ2-1; 7 positions match TRBD1. With 1 base clipped from V and 7 bases from J, the junction kept 1 base outside the gene matches. Germline assignment: CDR1 SGHNT and CDR2 YENEEA. This CDR3 comprises 13 residues. The CDR3 protein is CASSLVTGNEQFF. Here the CDR3 DNA reads TGTGCCAGCAGCTTAGTGACAGGGAATGAGCAGTTCTTC.

The chain carries TRBV5-8 and TRBJ2-3, with D perhaps matching TRBD2 (5 bases). CDR1 is SGHTS and CDR2 is YDEGEE in the germline V gene. The CDR3 is 14 residues long. V was trimmed by 0 bases and J by 4 bases, leaving 9 bases between them. The CDR3 region has the DNA TGTGCCAGCAGCTTGGGTCCGGGGTCAGATACGCAGTATTTT. Its translation is CASSLGPGSDTQYF. The whole variable domain, filled in from reference TRBV5-8 and TRBJ2-3, reads EAGVTQSPTHLIKTRGQQATLRCSPISGHTSVYWYQQALGLGLQFLLWYDEGEERNRGNFPPRFSGRQFPNYSSELNVNALELEDSALYLCASSLGPGSDTQYFGPGTRLTVL.

This chain uses TRBV9 with TRBJ2-3, with 11 bases identical to TRBD2. J was trimmed by 2 bases and V by 3 bases; bases with no gene match: 8. The CDR3 is 17 residues long. Germline V gene sequence: CDR1 SGDLS, CDR2 YYNGEE. Here the CDR3 DNA reads TGTGCCAGCAGCGATCCCTTTAGCGGGGGGGTCACAGATACGCAGTATTTT. Translation gives CASSDPFSGGVTDTQYF.

This chain links TRBV6-6 with TRBJ1-1, with a tentative D call TRBD1 (5 bases). Germline loops: CDR1 MNHNY, CDR2 SVGAGI (reference sequence). CDR3 length: 15 amino acids. With 6 bases removed from V and 0 bases from J, the gap between germline ends came to 14 bases. The CDR3 bases are TGTGCCAGCAGAAACCCGACAGCTCTGAACACTGAAGCTTTCTTT. It encodes CASRNPTALNTEAFF.

This clone was observed a few times. The gene calls are TRBV11-2 and TRBJ2-3, with 8 bases aligning to TRBD2. CDR3 length: 17 residues. V lost 5 bases and J lost 2; bases outside the gene matches: 12. In germline, CDR1 is SGHAT, CDR2 FQNNGV. This CDR3 is CASSPKGAGVFTDTQYF. CDR3 DNA sequence: TGTGCCAGCAGCCCGAAGGGAGCGGGGGTGTTCACAGATACGCAGTATTTT.

The gene calls are TRBV7-2 and TRBJ2-7; 7 nucleotides match TRBD2. The CDR3 spans 15 residues. Unmatched junction bases numbered 11, after V lost 4 bases and J lost 5 bases. Germline V gives CDR1 SGHTA, CDR2 FQGNSA. The CDR3 DNA follows: TGTGCCAGCAGCTCCCCCCCCGGGGGGTCGGACGAGCAGTACTTC. Translated: CASSSPPGGSDEQYF.

This chain joins TRBV11-2 and TRBJ2-2; 9 nucleotides match TRBD1. With V trimmed by 7 bases and J by 1 base, 4 bases remained unmatched. The CDR3 loop spans 15 amino acids. CDR1 is SGHAT and CDR2 is FQNNGV in the germline V gene. The CDR3, as DNA: TGTGCCAGCACTCCGGGACAGGGGAACACCGGGGAGCTGTTTTTT. Protein: CASTPGQGNTGELFF.

A few counts support this clone. The chain is built from TRBV7-9 and TRBJ2-7; 7 bases fit TRBD1. With V trimmed by 5 bases and J by 3 bases, 7 bases remained unmatched. This CDR3 comprises 14 residues. The V gene's germline CDR1 is SEHNR and CDR2 FQNEAQ (reference sequence). The CDR3 is CASSPRDSNYEQYF. The CDR3, as DNA: TGTGCCAGCAGCCCTCGGGACAGTAACTACGAGCAGTACTTC.

This clone was picked up a small number of times. V is TRBV11-2 and J is TRBJ2-1; TRBD2 matches at 9 bases. After removal of 3 bases from V and 0 bases from J, the junction contained 3 bases not matched to a gene. Germline values: CDR1 SGHAT, CDR2 FQNNGV. This CDR3 has 16 amino acids. The chain's CDR3 is CASSFLAGSSYNEQFF. CDR3 nucleotide sequence: TGTGCCAGCAGCTTTCTAGCGGGGAGCTCCTACAATGAGCAGTTCTTC. Full variable domain (outside the CDR3, taken from reference TRBV11-2 and TRBJ2-1): EAGVAQSPRYKIIEKRQSVAFWCNPISGHATLYWYQQILGQGPKLLIQFQNNGVVDDSQLPKDRFSAERLKGVDSTLKIQPAKLEDSAVYLCASSFLAGSSYNEQFFGPGTRLTVL.

V usage is TRBV7-8 and J usage is TRBJ1-1; D is perhaps TRBD1 (5 bases). There are 12 residues in the CDR3. The ends were cut back, 4 bases at V and 11 bases at J, with 14 bases in the middle. The germline CDR1 and CDR2 sequences are SGHVS and FQNEAQ. As DNA, the CDR3 is TGTGCCAGCAGCTCGACCGACCGGGGGGCTTTCTTT. Residues: CASSSTDRGAFF.

A few counts support this clone. The chain couples TRBV5-4 to TRBJ1-6; 10 nucleotides line up with TRBD1. The CDR3 is made up of 16 amino acids. V shed 4 bases, J shed 10 bases, and the junction held 11 bases outside the gene matches. Germline-derived CDR1 and CDR2 are SGHNT and YYREEE (reference sequence). CDR3 region: CASSTGTGAVQSPLHF. CDR3 in DNA: TGTGCCAGCAGCACCGGGACAGGGGCCGTACAATCACCCCTCCACTTT.

The V and J genes are TRBV4-1 and TRBJ2-2; 8 bases agree with TRBD2. Germline assignment: CDR1 MGHRA and CDR2 YSYEKL. V shed 0 bases, J shed 7 bases, and the junction held 10 bases outside the gene matches. CDR3 size: 17 residues. The CDR3 loop reads CASSQDRGSGRNGELFF. CDR3 DNA sequence: TGCGCCAGCAGCCAAGATAGGGGAAGCGGGAGAAACGGGGAGCTGTTTTTT.

The rearrangement joins TRBV5-6 to TRBJ2-2; 7 positions match TRBD1. V shed 4 bases and J 0 bases; nucleotides not matched to a gene: 3. CDR3 length: 15 amino acids. Germline lookup yields CDR1 SGHDT and CDR2 YYEEEE. This chain's CDR3 is CASSTGQANTGELFF. The CDR3 DNA sequence: TGTGCCAGCAGCACTGGACAGGCGAACACCGGGGAGCTGTTTTTT.